A selection of T cell receptor beta chains follows, all from one sample in a study of T cells in Graves' hyperthyroidism and ophthalmopathy. TCRdb fed the multiplex PCR reads into MiXCR, producing one record per CDR3 protein. Altogether hundreds of thousands of distinct CDR3 sequences are present, approximately 14% being singletons, with the ten largest covering around an eighth. Sample: blood. These receptors were taken from a woman aged 50 to 60 with Graves' ophthalmopathy. The CDR3 runs from the conserved cysteine through the conserved F or W. D genes are given only for firm matches. For some rows the clone size is stated as once, few or many, or as a class when expanded; others skip it.

TRBJ2-7,many,14,TRBV20-1,TRBD2,CSARATSGPYEQYF,TGCAGTGCTAGGGCGACTAGCGGTCCTTACGAGCAGTACTTC
TRBJ1-2,.,14,TRBV5-1,TRBD1,CASREGQGVYGYTF,TGCGCCAGCCGGGAGGGACAGGGGGTCTATGGCTACACCTTC
TRBJ1-1,.,16,TRBV4-2,TRBD1,CASSRGTGGADTEAFF,TGTGCCAGCAGCCGAGGGACAGGGGGCGCGGACACTGAAGCTTTCTTT
TRBJ2-7,many,13,TRBV6-5,.,CASRPGAAYEQYF,TGTGCCAGCAGACCCGGGGCCGCCTACGAGCAGTACTTC
TRBJ2-1,many,15,TRBV20-1,TRBD2,CSARDSSGSSREQFF,TGCAGTGCTAGAGATTCTAGCGGGAGTTCTAGGGAGCAGTTCTTC
TRBJ2-7,many,16,TRBV30,TRBD2,CAWSPLGTSGPGGQYF,TGTGCCTGGAGTCCTCTAGGGACTAGCGGGCCCGGGGGGCAGTACTTC
TRBJ2-1,many,16,TRBV20-1,TRBD2,CSARELLGAGVNEQFF,TGCAGTGCTAGGGAATTGTTAGGAGCGGGAGTCAATGAGCAGTTCTTC
TRBJ2-2,many,17,TRBV10-3,TRBD2,CAISQREGRSIAGELFF,TGTGCCATCAGTCAGCGGGAGGGCCGTTCGATAGCCGGGGAGCTGTTTTTT
TRBJ2-3,.,18,TRBV5-1,TRBD2,CASSPGTSGRADVDTQYF,TGCGCCAGCAGCCCAGGGACTAGCGGGAGGGCTGATGTAGATACGCAGTATTTT
TRBJ2-3,.,17,TRBV4-1,.,CASSQDQYLPETDTQYF,TGCGCCAGCAGCCAAGATCAGTATCTTCCAGAAACAGATACGCAGTATTTT
TRBJ2-3,many,17,TRBV7-2,TRBD2,CASSLAPSGASTDTQYF,TGTGCCAGCAGCTTAGCGCCTAGCGGGGCTAGCACAGATACGCAGTATTTT
TRBJ2-3,few,15,TRBV19,TRBD2,CASRSRGSSADTQYF,TGTGCCAGTAGAAGTCGCGGGAGCTCGGCAGATACGCAGTATTTT
TRBJ1-2,few,15,TRBV19,TRBD1,CASRLGQGRFDGYTF,TGTGCCAGTAGACTGGGACAGGGAAGGTTCGATGGCTACACCTTC
TRBJ1-1,.,19,TRBV2,TRBD1,CASSENSLLDRGPNTEAFF,TGTGCCAGCAGCGAAAATTCCCTGTTGGACAGGGGGCCGAACACTGAAGCTTTCTTT
TRBJ1-5,many,14,TRBV6-2/TRBV6-3,.,CASRTRGAGQPQHF,TGTGCCAGCAGAACCCGGGGCGCCGGGCAGCCCCAGCATTTT
TRBJ2-2,.,15,TRBV2,TRBD1,CASSPQGAGTGELFF,TGTGCCAGCAGTCCGCAGGGGGCTGGCACCGGGGAGCTGTTTTTT